This entry is about one TCR beta chain. This entry is derived from a study of early T cells in non-severe SARS-CoV-2 infection. Researchers tagged individual cDNA molecules with unique molecular identifiers. From the 5' RACE reads, TCRdb called clonotypes with MiXCR, one entry per CDR3 protein. The sample yields 100,000 or so distinct CDR3 sequences, around 16% seen once. V shed 6 bases and J shed 8 bases, with 11 bases lying between them. The germline V gene encodes CDR1 MNHNS and CDR2 SASEGT. This CDR3 is built from 13 residues. The V gene is TRBV6-1, the J gene TRBJ1-6, with D hard to call. The material sequenced was whole blood, taken at baseline. The receptor's source is an adult who was a healthcare worker with PCR-confirmed SARS-CoV-2 infection or an uninfected control (not recorded which). CDR3 region: CASRPLPDSPLHF. The CDR3 region has the DNA TGTGCCAGCAGGCCTCTGCCGGATTCACCCCTCCACTTT.